This T cell receptor (beta chain) stems from a study of blood T cell repertoires in COVID-19. Trimming pared 5 bases from V and 5 bases from J, leaving 12 bases between. The CDR3 consists of 13 residues. Germline CDR1 is SGHVS and CDR2 is FNYEAQ. Here immunoSEQ multiplex PCR was the method, and the copy in TCRdb shows in-frame clones only, minus some. The table lists around 420,000 clones, 88% of them singletons. Specimen: PBMCs or T cells enriched from blood (not recorded which). The chain employs TRBV7-6 and TRBJ2-5; D ambiguous. The TCR originated in a woman in her forties with acute COVID-19. In DNA form, the CDR3 reads TGTGCCAGCAGCGAGCCAGAGGTGGAGACCCAGTACTTC. It yields the protein CASSEPEVETQYF.